This T cell receptor beta chain was obtained from a study of blood T cell repertoires in COVID-19. Study-wide context: In each case, the material was cDNA or gDNA derived from T cells, B-cell-depleted T cells, or PBMCs.

As processed by the authors: Nucleated cell counts were estimated from reference gene primer amplification. Data came from immunoSEQ multiplex PCR; TCRdb stores just in-frame clones and leaves some out. V, J and clone size derive from that table, while D and trimming were established from the DNA sequence. The data contain about 220,000 clones, over 75% of them singletons. Followed over time, Seattle patients had been enrolled while infection was active. The V gene's germline CDR1 is MNHEY and CDR2 SVGAGI. The J segment lost 7 bases and the V segment lost 0 bases, leaving 9 bases of the junction unmatched. The CDR3 consists of 16 residues.

This sequence joins TRBV6-5 and TRBJ1-2, with TRBD1 identical over 9 bases. The receptor's source is a woman aged 70-85 years with COVID-19, enrolled during active disease. Sequencing input: peripheral blood. CDR3 sequence reads: CASSYSSSGQGVGYTF. CDR3 sequence (DNA): TGTGCCAGCAGTTACTCGAGCTCGGGACAGGGAGTTGGCTACACCTTC.